Included here is one T cell receptor beta chain sequence, with context. The antigen is not known. This sample is part of a study of beta chain features in type 1 diabetes. What was sequenced were expressed TCRB transcripts, since all of the isolated RNA had been reverse transcribed. Only in-frame clones appear in the TCRdb table, and some are missing; sequencing was by immunoSEQ multiplex PCR. The sample includes under 350,000 clones, around 15% of them seen just once. Germline V gene sequence: CDR1 SGHTA, CDR2 FQGNSA. Trimming removed 2 bases at V and 2 bases at J, with 8 bases between. The CDR3 loop spans 14 amino acids. Blood was collected once per donor into heparin, averaging roughly 0.12 L. CD4+ naive, central memory, regulatory and stem cell-like memory subsets were isolated by sorting on CD45RO/CCR7/CD25/CD127/CD95/CD27. Study results and caveats: A greater similarity of naive, central memory and Treg TCRB repertoires was seen among patients than among healthy donors. Type 1 diabetes patients had TCRB CDR3s that were shorter (moderately but significantly so) in all four CD4+ subsets.

Sequencing was performed on naive CD4+ T cells from blood. The receptor was isolated from a man aged 30 to 39 with type 1 diabetes. The chain carries TRBV7-2 and TRBJ2-3; the D is unclear. The CDR3 nucleotides read TGTGCCAGCAGCTTATCTGCGGTCACAGATACGCAGTATTTT. Translation gives CASSLSAVTDTQYF.